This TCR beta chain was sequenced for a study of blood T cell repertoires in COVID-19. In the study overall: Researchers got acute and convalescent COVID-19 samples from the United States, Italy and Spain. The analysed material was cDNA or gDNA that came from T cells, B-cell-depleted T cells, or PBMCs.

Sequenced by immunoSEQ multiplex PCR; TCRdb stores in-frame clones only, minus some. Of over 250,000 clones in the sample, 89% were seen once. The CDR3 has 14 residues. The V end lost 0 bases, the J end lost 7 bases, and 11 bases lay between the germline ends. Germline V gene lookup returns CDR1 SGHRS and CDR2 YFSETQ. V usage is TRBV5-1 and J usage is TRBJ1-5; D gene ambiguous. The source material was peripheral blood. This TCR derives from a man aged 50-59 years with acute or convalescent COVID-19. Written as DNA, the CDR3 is TGCGCCAGCAGCTTGGGGGAACCGGGACAGCCCCAGCATTTT. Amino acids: CASSLGEPGQPQHF. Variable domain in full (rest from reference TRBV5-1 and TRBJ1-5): KAGVTQTPRYLIKTRGQQVTLSCSPISGHRSVSWYQQTPGQGLQFLFEYFSETQRNKGNFPGRFSGRQFSNSRSEMNVSTLELGDSALYLCASSLGEPGQPQHFGDGTRLSIL.